The rows below give T cell receptor beta chains drawn from one sample of a study of blood T cell repertoires in COVID-19. Sequencing used immunoSEQ multiplex PCR; TCRdb keeps in-frame clones, though not all of them. This sample carries 90,000 or so clones, roughly nine tenths of them seen once, and the ten largest clones take about 1.8%. Sequencing used peripheral blood. These receptors were obtained from a human donor with active COVID-19. The donor label of this sample is uncertain. CDR3s include the opening cysteine and the closing phenylalanine or tryptophan. The order of the fields is CDR3 DNA, CDR3 protein, clone size, V gene, D gene, J gene. The D gene is left open where the match is weak. Clone size is not always given. Where it is, it says once, few, many or a class for expanded clones.

TGCGCCAGCGGGGACATCATCACAGATACGCAGTATTTT | CASGDIITDTQYF | few | TRBV5-1 | - | TRBJ2-3
TGTGCCAGCAGCCCCCTGGAACTAGCCAAATACGAGCAGTACTTC | CASSPLELAKYEQYF | - | TRBV7-9 | - | TRBJ2-7
TGTGCCAGCAGTTCCTCCGCGAGAAAGGGGCGGGAGACCCAGTACTTC | CASSSSARKGRETQYF | - | TRBV5-4 | - | TRBJ2-5
TGTGCCAGCAGACCGACAGGGGCCCGCACAGATACGCAGTATTTT | CASRPTGARTDTQYF | - | TRBV2 | TRBD1 | TRBJ2-3
TGTGCCAGTAGGAATCCGGGACAGGGGGCATCTAACCTTGAAGCTTTCTTT | CASRNPGQGASNLEAFF | - | TRBV19 | TRBD1 | TRBJ1-1
TGCGCCAGCAGCTTGGTTCCGGGACTAGCGGGGCGGACCTACGAGCAGTACTTC | CASSLVPGLAGRTYEQYF | - | TRBV5-1 | TRBD2 | TRBJ2-7
TGTGCCAGCAGGACAGGGGGCACTAATGAAAAACTGTTTTTT | CASRTGGTNEKLFF | - | TRBV6-6 | TRBD1 | TRBJ1-4
TGCGCCAGCAGCTTGGGCGAGCGGACAGCTAACTATGGCTACACCTTC | CASSLGERTANYGYTF | - | TRBV5-1 | - | TRBJ1-2
TGTGCCAGCAGCCAAGATCCACAGGGTAAATCACCCCTCCACTTT | CASSQDPQGKSPLHF | - | TRBV14 | - | TRBJ1-6
TGCAGTGCTAGTAATACAGGGTACAGCAATCAGCCCCAGCATTTT | CSASNTGYSNQPQHF | - | TRBV20-1 | - | TRBJ1-5
TGTGCCAGCAGCCCTGGACAGGGGGCAAGGGAGACCCAGTACTTC | CASSPGQGARETQYF | few | TRBV11-1 | TRBD1 | TRBJ2-5
TGCGCCAGCAGCTTGGACCGAGCGAACACCGGGGAGCTGTTTTTT | CASSLDRANTGELFF | - | TRBV5-1 | - | TRBJ2-2
TGTGCCAGCAGCTTTTTAGGGACAGGGGGCAATCAGCCCCAGCATTTT | CASSFLGTGGNQPQHF | - | TRBV5-5 | TRBD1 | TRBJ1-5
TGTGCCAGCAGCCAAGGGGGACAGGGTACTAACTATGGCTACACCTTC | CASSQGGQGTNYGYTF | - | TRBV3-1/TRBV3-2 | TRBD1 | TRBJ1-2
TGTGCCAGCAGGGTCACGGGACAGACTAACTATGGCTACACCTTC | CASRVTGQTNYGYTF | - | TRBV28 | TRBD1 | TRBJ1-2
TGTGCCAGCAGCTTCGTCGAAGAGACCCAGTACTTC | CASSFVEETQYF | - | TRBV7-9 | - | TRBJ2-5
TGCGCCAGCAGCCAAGATGGGACTAGCCTCTACGAGCAGTACTTC | CASSQDGTSLYEQYF | - | TRBV4-1 | TRBD2 | TRBJ2-7
TGTGCCAGCAGCTTGAGCGGGACCTCTGGAAACACCATATATTTT | CASSLSGTSGNTIYF | - | TRBV5-5 | - | TRBJ1-3
TGTGCCAGTGGGGCCGGGACTAGCGGCCAAGAGACCCAGTACTTC | CASGAGTSGQETQYF | - | TRBV19 | TRBD2 | TRBJ2-5
TGTGCCAGCAGCTCCGGAGAGACCCAGTACTTC | CASSSGETQYF | - | TRBV11-3 | - | TRBJ2-5